These 18 T cell receptor beta chains originate from one sample sequenced in a study of T cell repertoires in cytomegalovirus infection. MiXCR, applied by TCRdb to the reads, yields one record per CDR3 protein. The sample shows 150,000 to 180,000 distinct CDR3 sequences, about a quarter of them seen only once. Sequenced: PBMCs. The receptors originated from a human donor in good health (CMV status not recorded). Some clones in this sample may be carry-over from other donors' samples.

In its sample, this clonotype was seen many times. The chain carries TRBV25-1 and TRBJ1-4; D ambiguous. The CDR3 extends over 15 amino acids. Germline CDR1 and CDR2: MGHDK and SYGVNS. V was trimmed by 3 bases and J by 8 bases, leaving 16 bases between them. The DNA of the CDR3 is TGTGCCAGCAGTGATGTATCAGTAACTCGGGAAAAACTGTTTTTT. This encodes CASSDVSVTREKLFF. Supplemented by reference TRBV25-1 and TRBJ1-4, the full variable domain reads EADIYQTPRYLVIGTGKKITLECSQTMGHDKMYWYQQDPGMELHLIHYSYGVNSTEKGDLSSESTVSRIRTEHFPLTLESARPSHTSQYLCASSDVSVTREKLFFGSGTQLSVL.

V and J are TRBV12-3 or TRBV12-4 and TRBJ1-5; D may be TRBD1 (6 bases). There are 15 residues in the CDR3. V dropped 3 bases and J dropped 2 bases, with 11 bases sitting between them. DNA of the CDR3: TGTGCCAGCAGTTTTATTTCAGGGGGCAATCAGCCCCAGCATTTT. It specifies CASSFISGGNQPQHF.

This clonotype was observed a handful of times. The chain is built from TRBV7-6 and TRBJ2-3; D not certain. The CDR3 has 14 residues. The V and J ends lost 0 bases and 7 bases respectively, with 11 bases between them. CDR1 and CDR2 from the germline V gene are SGHVS and FNYEAQ. CDR3 nucleotide sequence: TGTGCCAGCAGCTTAGCCCCCACCACGAATACGCAGTATTTT. It translates to CASSLAPTTNTQYF.

This clonotype showed up many times. This chain uses TRBV6-1 with TRBJ1-1; 7 bases map to TRBD1. This CDR3 region has 14 residues. Losses at the gene ends were 7 bases for V and 2 bases for J; bases not matched to a gene: 7. CDR1 and CDR2 (germline): MNHNS, SASEGT. The CDR3 spells CASTAGTANTEAFF. The CDR3 DNA reads as TGTGCCAGCACCGCCGGGACAGCAAACACTGAAGCTTTCTTT.

This clonotype has only a few counts. J is TRBJ1-3 and V is TRBV6-2 or TRBV6-3, with 7 bases matching TRBD1. After removal of 6 bases from V and 4 bases from J, the junction contained 6 bases not matched to a gene. The V gene's germline CDR1 is MNHEY and CDR2 SVGEGT. The CDR3 is 14 residues long. The CDR3 DNA follows: TGTGCCAGCAGAGAAGGGGGCACCGGAAACACCATATATTTT. Translating gives CASREGGTGNTIYF.

This sequence joins TRBV7-3 and TRBJ2-7; a possible D gene is TRBD1 (5 bases). This CDR3 has 12 amino acids. Germline values: CDR1 SGHTA, CDR2 FQGTGA. The ends were cut back, 2 bases at V and 11 bases at J, with 13 bases in the middle. The CDR3 loop reads CASSLEQAKKYF. In DNA, the CDR3 is TGTGCCAGCAGCTTAGAACAGGCGAAGAAGTACTTC.

The chain carries TRBV20-1 and TRBJ2-5; D not certain. Germline V gives CDR1 DFQATT, CDR2 SNEGSKA (reference sequence). With 6 bases removed from V and 1 base from J, the gap between germline ends came to 9 bases. The CDR3 is made up of 12 amino acids. The CDR3 sequence: CSAQPTQETQYF. The CDR3 coding sequence is TGCAGTGCGCAGCCCACCCAAGAGACCCAGTACTTC.

The genes are TRBV7-9 and TRBJ2-3; maybe TRBD2 (6 bases). The ends were cut back, 2 bases at V and 0 bases at J, with 12 bases in the middle. Germline assignment: CDR1 SEHNR and CDR2 FQNEAQ (reference sequence). The CDR3 loop spans 16 amino acids. CDR3 region: CASSLWRGTSTDTQYF. The CDR3 DNA reads as TGTGCCAGCAGCTTATGGCGGGGCACTAGCACAGATACGCAGTATTTT.

This clonotype was seen repeatedly, ten times or more. The chain's CDR3 is CASSYADRTITSYNEQFF. As DNA, the CDR3 is TGTGCCAGCAGCTACGCCGACAGGACGATCACCTCCTACAATGAGCAGTTCTTC. The chain is built from TRBV7-6 and TRBJ2-1; weak D call: TRBD1 (6 bases). The length of the CDR3 is 18 residues. Trimming removed 4 bases at V and 0 bases at J, with 19 bases between. Germline-derived CDR1 and CDR2 are SGHVS and FNYEAQ.

The CDR3 nucleotides are TGTGCCATCAGTGACGACCGAGACAGTCGCCGTGAAGCTTTCTTT. This sequence encodes CAISDDRDSRREAFF. The chain is built from TRBV10-3 and TRBJ1-1; a weak D match, TRBD1 (5 bases). The CDR3 loop spans 15 amino acids. Trimming took 3 bases from V and 7 from J, leaving 18 bases between them. Germline CDR1 reads ENHRY; CDR2 reads SYGVKD.

This clonotype has only a few counts. The chain is built from TRBV20-1 and TRBJ2-1; 11 positions agree with TRBD2. CDR1 DFQATT and CDR2 SNEGSKA come from the germline V gene (reference sequence). The ends lost 0 bases at V and 9 bases at J; junction bases unmatched: 7. The CDR3 contains 15 residues. The CDR3 bases are TGCAGTGCTAGAGATGGACTAGCGGGTAGTAGTGAGCAGTTCTTC. This sequence encodes CSARDGLAGSSEQFF.

The chain uses TRBV19 and TRBJ2-7, with TRBD2 identical over 12 bases. This CDR3 has 16 amino acids. Trimming removed 7 bases from V and 3 bases from J; junction bases left unmatched: 10. The germline gives CDR1 LNHDA, CDR2 SQIVND (reference sequence). This CDR3 is CASIIQTSGSFYEQYF. CDR3 DNA sequence: TGTGCCAGTATTATCCAGACTAGCGGGAGTTTCTACGAGCAGTACTTC.

The V gene is TRBV9, the J gene TRBJ2-2; TRBD2 might be the D (5 bases). This CDR3 is 16 amino acids long. In germline, CDR1 is SGDLS, CDR2 YYNGEE. The germline V and J ends were trimmed by 0 bases and 5 bases, with 14 bases remaining between them. The CDR3 coding sequence is TGTGCCAGCAGCGTAGGGGCTAGCTGGGGAACCGGGGAGCTGTTTTTT. This codes for CASSVGASWGTGELFF. Based on the CDR3 plus reference TRBV9 and TRBJ2-2, the full variable domain is DSGVTQTPKHLITATGQRVTLRCSPRSGDLSVYWYQQSLDQGLQFLIQYYNGEERAKGNILERFSAQQFPDLHSELNLSSLELGDSALYFCASSVGASWGTGELFFGEGSRLTVL.

V usage is TRBV6-6 and J usage is TRBJ1-4; 7 nucleotides match TRBD1. The CDR3 runs 14 residues. The V gene end was trimmed by 2 bases and the J gene end by 4 bases; junction bases not matched to a gene: 1. Germline values: CDR1 MNHNY, CDR2 SVGAGI (reference sequence). CDR3 coding DNA: TGTGCCAGCAGTTACGGGACAGTTAATGAAAAACTGTTTTTT. Translation gives CASSYGTVNEKLFF.

Worth noting for this clonotype: An end of the junction does not agree with germline; a read error may underlie this. The V call is TRBV20-1, the J call TRBJ2-1; D possibly matches TRBD1 or TRBD2 (7 bases each). Per germline, CDR1 DFQATT and CDR2 SNEGSKA (reference sequence). This CDR3 is built from 12 residues. The CDR3 protein is CSATRGGNEQFF. The CDR3 DNA reads TGCAGCGCTACCAGGGGGGGGAATGAGCAGTTCTTC.

This chain links TRBV19 with TRBJ2-1, with 8 bases that match TRBD2. The CDR3 covers 15 residues. V was clipped by 7 bases and J by 6 bases; unmatched bases: 11. Germline values: CDR1 LNHDA, CDR2 SQIVND (reference sequence). The CDR3 DNA follows: TGTGCCAGTAATTCTGCGGATAGCGGGGTCAATGAGCAGTTCTTC. It codes for CASNSADSGVNEQFF.

This clonotype was picked up a small number of times. The chain joins TRBV27 to TRBJ1-2, with D tentatively TRBD1 (6 bases). The V end lost 2 bases, the J end lost 4 bases, and 8 bases lay between the germline ends. The CDR3 runs to 13 residues. Germline CDR1 reads MNHEY; CDR2 reads SMNVEV (reference sequence). The CDR3 DNA reads TGTGCCAGCAGTTTAAGAGGGGGCTATGGCTACACCTTC. Amino acid sequence: CASSLRGGYGYTF.

There are many counts of this clonotype. In DNA form, the CDR3 reads TGTGCCAGCAGCTCGAGGGACAGTTACAATCAGCCCCAGCATTTT. Amino acid sequence: CASSSRDSYNQPQHF. The rearrangement links TRBV7-8 to TRBJ1-5, with 7 bases aligning to TRBD1. Germline values: CDR1 SGHVS, CDR2 FQNEAQ. The CDR3 has 15 residues. With V trimmed by 4 bases and J by 3 bases, 6 bases remained unmatched.